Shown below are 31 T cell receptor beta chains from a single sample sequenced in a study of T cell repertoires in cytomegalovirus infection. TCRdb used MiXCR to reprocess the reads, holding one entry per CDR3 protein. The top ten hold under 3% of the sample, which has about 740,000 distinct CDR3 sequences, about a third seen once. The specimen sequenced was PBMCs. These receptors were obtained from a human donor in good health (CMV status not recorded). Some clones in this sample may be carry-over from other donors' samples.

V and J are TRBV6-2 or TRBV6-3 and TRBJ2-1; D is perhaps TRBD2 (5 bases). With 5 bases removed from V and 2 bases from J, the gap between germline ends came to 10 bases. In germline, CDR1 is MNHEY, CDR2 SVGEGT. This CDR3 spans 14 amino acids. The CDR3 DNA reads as TGTGCCAGCAGTAATAGCGTCACCTACAATGAGCAGTTCTTC. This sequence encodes CASSNSVTYNEQFF.

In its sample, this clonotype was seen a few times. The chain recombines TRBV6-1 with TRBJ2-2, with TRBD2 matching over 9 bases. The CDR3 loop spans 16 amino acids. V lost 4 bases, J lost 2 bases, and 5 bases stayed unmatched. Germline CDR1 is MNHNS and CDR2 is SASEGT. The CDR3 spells CASSAVTSGNTGELFF. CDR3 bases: TGTGCCAGCAGTGCGGTGACTAGCGGAAACACCGGGGAGCTGTTTTTT.

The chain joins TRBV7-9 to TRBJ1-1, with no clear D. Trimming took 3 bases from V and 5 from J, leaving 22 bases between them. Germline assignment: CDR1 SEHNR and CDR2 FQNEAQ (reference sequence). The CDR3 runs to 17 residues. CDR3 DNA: TGTGCCAGCAGCTTTTGGAGTGGAACAGCCCAAAGTACTGAAGCTTTCTTT. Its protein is CASSFWSGTAQSTEAFF.

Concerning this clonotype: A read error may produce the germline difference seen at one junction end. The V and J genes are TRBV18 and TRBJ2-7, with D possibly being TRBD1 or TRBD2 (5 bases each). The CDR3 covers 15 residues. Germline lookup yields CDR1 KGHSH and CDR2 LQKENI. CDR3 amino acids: CASAPRGTDCYEQYF. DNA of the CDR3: TGTGCCAGCGCACCACGAGGGACGGATTGTTACGAGCAGTACTTC.

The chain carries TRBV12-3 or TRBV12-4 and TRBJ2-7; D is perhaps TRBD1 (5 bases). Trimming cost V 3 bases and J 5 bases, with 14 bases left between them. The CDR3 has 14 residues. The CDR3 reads CASSFSGASHEQYF. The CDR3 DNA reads TGTGCCAGCAGTTTTTCTGGGGCGAGCCACGAGCAGTACTTC.

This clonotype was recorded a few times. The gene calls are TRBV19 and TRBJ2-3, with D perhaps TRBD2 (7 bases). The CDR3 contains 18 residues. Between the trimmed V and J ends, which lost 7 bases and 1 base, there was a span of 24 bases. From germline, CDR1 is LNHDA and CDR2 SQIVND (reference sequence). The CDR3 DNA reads TGTGCCAGTACCTCCCCCTGGGGAGGGGGACGGGGCACAGATACGCAGTATTTT. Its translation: CASTSPWGGGRGTDTQYF.

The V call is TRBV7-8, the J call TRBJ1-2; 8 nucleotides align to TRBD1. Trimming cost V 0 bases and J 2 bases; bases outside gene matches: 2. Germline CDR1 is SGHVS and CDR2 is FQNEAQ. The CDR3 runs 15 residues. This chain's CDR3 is CASSLADRENYGYTF. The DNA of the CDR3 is TGTGCCAGCAGCTTAGCGGACAGGGAGAACTATGGCTACACCTTC.

CDR3 bases: TGTGCCATCAGTGAGAGAGGGGATGGAAACACCATATATTTT. Its translation is CAISERGDGNTIYF. The V and J genes are TRBV10-3 and TRBJ1-3; possibly TRBD1 for D (5 bases). The germline CDR1 and CDR2 sequences are ENHRY and SYGVKD. V was pared by 2 bases and J by 3 bases, with 8 bases between. This CDR3 contains 14 residues.

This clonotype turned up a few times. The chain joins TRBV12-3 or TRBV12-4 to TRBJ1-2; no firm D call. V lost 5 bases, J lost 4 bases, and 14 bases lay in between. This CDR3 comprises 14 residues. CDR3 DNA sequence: TGTGCCAGCAGTCCCCCCGGACCCGCCTATGGCTACACCTTC. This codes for CASSPPGPAYGYTF.

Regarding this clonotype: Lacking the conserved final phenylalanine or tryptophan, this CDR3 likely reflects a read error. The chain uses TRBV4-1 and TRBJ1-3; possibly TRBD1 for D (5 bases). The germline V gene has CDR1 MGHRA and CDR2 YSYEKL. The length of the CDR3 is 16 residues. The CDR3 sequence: CPSSHPGRISGNNIYV. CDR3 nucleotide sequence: TGCCCCAGCAGCCACCCGGGACGGATCTCTGGAAACAACATATATGTT.

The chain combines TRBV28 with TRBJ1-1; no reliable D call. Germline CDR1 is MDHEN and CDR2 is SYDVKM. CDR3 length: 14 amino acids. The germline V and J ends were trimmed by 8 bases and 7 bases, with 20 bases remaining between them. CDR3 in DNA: TGTGCCAGCGACCCGGGAGGCGGGTTGGATGAAGCTTTCTTT. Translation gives CASDPGGGLDEAFF.

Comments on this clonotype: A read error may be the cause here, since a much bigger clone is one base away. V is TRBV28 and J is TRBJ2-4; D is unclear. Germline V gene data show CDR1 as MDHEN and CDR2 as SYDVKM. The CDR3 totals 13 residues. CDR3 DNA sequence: TGTGCCAGCAGTTCGGTCGACAAAACCATTCAGTACTTC. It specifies CASSSVDKTIQYF. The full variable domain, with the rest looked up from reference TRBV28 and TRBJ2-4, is DVKVTQSSRYLVKRTGEKVFLECVQDMDHENMFWYRQDPGLGLRLIYFSYDVKMKEKGDIPEGYSVSREKKERFSLILESASTNQTSMYLCASSSVDKTIQYFGAGTRLSVL.

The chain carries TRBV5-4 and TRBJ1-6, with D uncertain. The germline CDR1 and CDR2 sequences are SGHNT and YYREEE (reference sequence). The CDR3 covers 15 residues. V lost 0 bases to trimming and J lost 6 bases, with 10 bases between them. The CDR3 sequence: CASSLAPAGNSPLHF. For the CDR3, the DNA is TGTGCCAGCAGCTTGGCCCCGGCGGGTAATTCACCCCTCCACTTT.

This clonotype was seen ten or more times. Here the CDR3 reads CATSRDGSTGANVLTF. DNA for the CDR3: TGTGCCACCAGCAGAGATGGCTCGACAGGGGCCAACGTCCTGACTTTC. The chain couples TRBV15 to TRBJ2-6, with unresolved D. V shed 0 bases and J shed 4 bases, with 10 bases lying between them. CDR3 size: 16 residues. Germline CDR1 LNHNV, CDR2 YYDKDF (reference sequence).

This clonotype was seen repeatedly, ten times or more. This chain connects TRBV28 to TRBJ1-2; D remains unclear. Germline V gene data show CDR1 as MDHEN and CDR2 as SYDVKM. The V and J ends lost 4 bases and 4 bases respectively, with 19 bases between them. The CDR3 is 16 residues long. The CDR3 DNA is TGTGCCAGCAGTTCCCGGACCCCCATGCGGACCTATGGCTACACCTTC. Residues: CASSSRTPMRTYGYTF.

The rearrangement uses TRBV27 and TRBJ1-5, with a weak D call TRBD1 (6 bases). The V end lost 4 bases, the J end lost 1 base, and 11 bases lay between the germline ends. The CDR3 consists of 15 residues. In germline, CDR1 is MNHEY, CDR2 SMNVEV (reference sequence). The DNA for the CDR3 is TGTGCCAGCAGTTCTCGGGGACACAGCAATCAGCCCCAGCATTTT. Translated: CASSSRGHSNQPQHF.

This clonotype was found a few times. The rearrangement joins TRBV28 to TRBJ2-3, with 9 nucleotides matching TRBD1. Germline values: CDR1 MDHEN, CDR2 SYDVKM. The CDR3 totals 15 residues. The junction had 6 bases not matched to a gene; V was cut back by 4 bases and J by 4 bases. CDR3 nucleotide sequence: TGTGCCAGCAGTTCCTTCACAGGGGGCTCAGATACGCAGTATTTT. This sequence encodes CASSSFTGGSDTQYF.

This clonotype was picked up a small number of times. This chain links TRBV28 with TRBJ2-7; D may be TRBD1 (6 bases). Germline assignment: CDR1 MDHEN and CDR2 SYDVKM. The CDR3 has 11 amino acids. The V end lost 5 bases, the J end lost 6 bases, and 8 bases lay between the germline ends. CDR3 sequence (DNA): TGTGCCAGCAGTCACAGGGCCGAGCAGTACTTC. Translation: CASSHRAEQYF.

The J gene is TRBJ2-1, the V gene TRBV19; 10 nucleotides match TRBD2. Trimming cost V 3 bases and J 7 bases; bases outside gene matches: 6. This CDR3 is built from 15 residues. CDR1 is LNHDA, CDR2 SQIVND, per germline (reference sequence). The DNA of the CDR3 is TGTGCCAGTAGTATCTCCCCGGGACTAGCGAATGAGCAGTTCTTC. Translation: CASSISPGLANEQFF.

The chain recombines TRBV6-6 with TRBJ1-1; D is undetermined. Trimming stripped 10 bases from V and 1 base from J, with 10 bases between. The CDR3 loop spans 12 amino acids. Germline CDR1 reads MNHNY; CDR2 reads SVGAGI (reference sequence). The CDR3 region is CATEWENTEAFF. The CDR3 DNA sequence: TGTGCCACCGAGTGGGAGAACACTGAAGCTTTCTTT.

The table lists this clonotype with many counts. CDR3 nucleotide sequence: TGTGCCAGCAGTTTATACTCGGGGAGCCCTGAAGCTTTCTTT. Encoded protein: CASSLYSGSPEAFF. This chain uses TRBV12-3 or TRBV12-4 with TRBJ1-1; D unclear. The CDR3 has 14 amino acids. V shed 2 bases and J shed 6 bases, with 13 bases lying between them.

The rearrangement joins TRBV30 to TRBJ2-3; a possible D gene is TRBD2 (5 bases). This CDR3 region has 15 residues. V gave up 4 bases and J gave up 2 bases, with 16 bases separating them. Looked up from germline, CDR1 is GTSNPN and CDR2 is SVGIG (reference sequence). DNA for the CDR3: TGTGCCTGGAAGTCAAGCAGCGGTTTCACAGATACGCAGTATTTT. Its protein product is CAWKSSSGFTDTQYF.

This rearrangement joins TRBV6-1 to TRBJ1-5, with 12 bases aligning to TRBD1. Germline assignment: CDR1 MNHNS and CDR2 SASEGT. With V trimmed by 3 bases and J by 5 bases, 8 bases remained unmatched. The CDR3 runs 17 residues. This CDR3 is CASSESKGTGGDQPQHF. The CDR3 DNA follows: TGTGCCAGCAGTGAGTCCAAGGGGACAGGGGGCGATCAGCCCCAGCATTTT.

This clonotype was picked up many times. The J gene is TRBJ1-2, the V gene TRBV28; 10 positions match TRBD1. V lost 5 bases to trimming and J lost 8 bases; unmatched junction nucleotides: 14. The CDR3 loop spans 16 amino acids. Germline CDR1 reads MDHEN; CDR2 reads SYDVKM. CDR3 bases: TGTGCCAGCAGTACAGCCGGGGGACAGGGGTCTCGCGGCTACACCTTC. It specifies CASSTAGGQGSRGYTF.

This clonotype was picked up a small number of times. CDR3 coding DNA: TGTGCCAGCAGTCCCCTCGGGGGTGCCACTGAAGCTTTCTTT. Translated, it gives CASSPLGGATEAFF. The chain combines TRBV12-3 or TRBV12-4 with TRBJ1-1; a possible D gene is TRBD1 (5 bases). The CDR3 runs to 14 residues. The ends were cut back, 5 bases at V and 4 bases at J, with 14 bases in the middle.

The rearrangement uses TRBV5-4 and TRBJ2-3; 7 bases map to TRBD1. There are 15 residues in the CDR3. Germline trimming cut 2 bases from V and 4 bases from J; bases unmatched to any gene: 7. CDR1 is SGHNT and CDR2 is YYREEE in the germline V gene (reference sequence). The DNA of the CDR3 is TGTGCCAGCAGCTTCCCGTCACAGGGGTCAGATACGCAGTATTTT. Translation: CASSFPSQGSDTQYF. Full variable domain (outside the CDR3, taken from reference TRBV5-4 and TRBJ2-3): ETGVTQSPTHLIKTRGQQVTLRCSSQSGHNTVSWYQQALGQGPQFIFQYYREEENGRGNFPPRFSGLQFPNYSSELNVNALELDDSALYLCASSFPSQGSDTQYFGPGTRLTVL.

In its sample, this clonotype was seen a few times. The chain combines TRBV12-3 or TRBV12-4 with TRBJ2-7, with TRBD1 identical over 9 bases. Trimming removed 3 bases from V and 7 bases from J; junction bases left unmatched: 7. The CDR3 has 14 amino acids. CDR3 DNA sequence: TGTGCCAGCAGTTTCACAGGGGGCTTGGGGGAGCAGTACTTC. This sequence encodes CASSFTGGLGEQYF.

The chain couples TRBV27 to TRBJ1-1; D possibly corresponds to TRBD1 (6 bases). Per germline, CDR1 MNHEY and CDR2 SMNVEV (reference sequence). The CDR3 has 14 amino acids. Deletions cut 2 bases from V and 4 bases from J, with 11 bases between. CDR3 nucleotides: TGTGCCAGCAGTTTAGCCTGGACAGTCACTGAAGCTTTCTTT. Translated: CASSLAWTVTEAFF.

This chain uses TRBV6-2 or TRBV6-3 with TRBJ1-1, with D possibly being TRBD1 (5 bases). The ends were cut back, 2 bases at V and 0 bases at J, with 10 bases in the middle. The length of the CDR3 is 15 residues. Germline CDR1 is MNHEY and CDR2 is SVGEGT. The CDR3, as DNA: TGTGCCAGCAGTTACCTCTGGGGGTTGAACACTGAAGCTTTCTTT. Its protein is CASSYLWGLNTEAFF.

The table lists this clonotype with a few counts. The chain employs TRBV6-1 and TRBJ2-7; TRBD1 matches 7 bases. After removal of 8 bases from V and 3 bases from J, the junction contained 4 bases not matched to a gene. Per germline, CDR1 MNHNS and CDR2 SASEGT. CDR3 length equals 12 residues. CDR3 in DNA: TGTGCCAGCTGGGGACAGAACTACGAGCAGTACTTC. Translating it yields CASWGQNYEQYF.

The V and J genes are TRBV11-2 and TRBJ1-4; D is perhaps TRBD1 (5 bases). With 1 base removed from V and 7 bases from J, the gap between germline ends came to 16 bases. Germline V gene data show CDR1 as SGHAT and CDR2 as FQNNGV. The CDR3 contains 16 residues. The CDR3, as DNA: TGTGCCAGCAGCTTAGGGGGGGAGCCGACCATTGAAAAACTGTTTTTT. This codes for CASSLGGEPTIEKLFF.